The rows below give T cell receptor beta chains drawn from one sample of a study of blood T cell repertoires in COVID-19. TCRdb keeps only in-frame clones here, not all; method: immunoSEQ multiplex PCR. Of 150,000 to 200,000 clones listed, approximately 86% are singletons. The sample taken for sequencing was peripheral blood. The receptors shown here come from a man over 45 with active or convalescent COVID-19. Each CDR3 is given with its conserved first and last residue. Fields, in order: clone size, D gene, J gene, V gene, CDR3 protein, CDR3 DNA. The D gene is left open where the match is weak. Some rows mark clone size as missing; the rest say once, few, many or name a class of expanded clone.

>NA|NA|TRBJ1-5|TRBV6-5
CASSRGGWEPQHF
TGTGCCAGCAGCCGCGGGGGATGGGAGCCCCAGCATTTT
>NA|NA|TRBJ2-7|TRBV28
CASSPRSSYEQYF
TGTGCCAGCAGTCCCAGATCCTCCTACGAGCAGTACTTC
>NA|NA|TRBJ1-2|TRBV10-3
CAINEQGPYTF
TGTGCCATCAACGAACAGGGACCCTACACCTTC
>NA|TRBD1|TRBJ2-4|TRBV29-1
CSAETGAGNIQYF
TGCAGCGCTGAGACAGGGGCGGGAAACATTCAGTACTTC
>NA|TRBD1|TRBJ1-4|TRBV7-2
CASSQDRRGEKLFF
TGTGCCAGCAGCCAGGACAGGAGGGGTGAAAAACTGTTTTTT
>NA|NA|TRBJ1-1|TRBV7-2
CASSSTGGVNTEAFF
TGTGCCAGCAGCTCAACAGGCGGGGTGAACACTGAAGCTTTCTTT
>NA|TRBD1|TRBJ1-2|TRBV3-1/TRBV3-2
CASSPPEGQGPYGYTF
TGTGCCAGCAGCCCACCTGAGGGACAGGGCCCCTATGGCTACACCTTC
>NA|NA|TRBJ1-3|TRBV19
CASSIGGDGNTIYF
TGTGCCAGTAGTATCGGCGGAGACGGAAACACCATATATTTT
>NA|NA|TRBJ1-3|TRBV30
CAWTGGGNTIYF
TGTGCCTGGACCGGGGGTGGAAACACCATATATTTT
>once|TRBD2|TRBJ2-7|TRBV18
CASSPPPGSGRLDEQYF
TGTGCCAGCTCACCACCCCCGGGTAGCGGGAGGCTTGACGAGCAGTACTTC
>NA|NA|TRBJ2-1|TRBV28
CASRPSEWVRNEQFF
TGTGCCAGCAGGCCTAGTGAATGGGTTCGCAATGAGCAGTTCTTC
>NA|TRBD1|TRBJ1-1|TRBV5-5
CASSLAGGVTEAFF
TGTGCCAGCAGCTTGGCAGGGGGTGTGACTGAAGCTTTCTTT
>NA|NA|TRBJ2-3|TRBV10-2
CASSETTGTDTQYF
TGCGCCAGCAGTGAGACTACCGGCACAGATACGCAGTATTTT
>NA|TRBD1|TRBJ2-2|TRBV7-3
CASSLSGQGRSGELFF
TGTGCCAGCAGCTTATCGGGACAGGGGAGGAGCGGGGAGCTGTTTTTT
>once|TRBD1|TRBJ1-1|TRBV19
CAIGAGGSLNEAFF
TGTGCCATTGGGGCAGGGGGCTCCCTAAATGAAGCTTTCTTT
>few|TRBD1|TRBJ2-7|TRBV2
CASSPGQGIREQYF
TGTGCCAGCAGTCCCGGACAGGGGATTAGGGAGCAGTACTTC
>NA|NA|TRBJ1-4|TRBV27
CASSSLSTNEKLFF
TGTGCCAGCAGTTCCCTCTCAACTAATGAAAAACTGTTTTTT
>NA|NA|TRBJ2-1|TRBV18
CASSPPGRGQSYNEQFF
TGTGCCAGCTCACCACCGGGCAGGGGTCAATCCTACAATGAGCAGTTCTTC
>once|TRBD2|TRBJ2-1|TRBV19
CASSRRLAGDYNEQFF
TGTGCCAGTAGTAGGAGACTAGCGGGAGACTACAATGAGCAGTTCTTC
>NA|TRBD1|TRBJ1-4|TRBV29-1
CSVEGGTGTNEKLFF
TGCAGCGTTGAAGGGGGGACAGGGACTAATGAAAAACTGTTTTTT
>NA|NA|TRBJ2-1|TRBV5-1
CASTFESSYNEQFF
TGCGCCAGCACCTTCGAGAGTTCCTACAATGAGCAGTTCTTC
>NA|TRBD2|TRBJ2-7|TRBV11-2
CASSLDTSVGYEQYF
TGTGCCAGCAGCTTAGATACTAGCGTGGGATACGAGCAGTACTTC
>NA|NA|TRBJ2-1|TRBV11-2
CASSFSPGVNEQFF
TGTGCCAGCAGCTTTTCGCCAGGGGTTAATGAGCAGTTCTTC
>NA|TRBD2|TRBJ2-4|TRBV28
CASSFGRGVAKNIQYF
TGTGCCAGCAGTTTCGGCCGGGGGGTAGCCAAAAACATTCAGTACTTC
>NA|NA|TRBJ2-5|TRBV19
CASSMEQKETQYF
TGTGCCAGTAGTATGGAACAGAAAGAGACCCAGTACTTC